The rows below give T cell receptor beta chains drawn from one sample of a study of blood T cell repertoires in COVID-19. The assay was immunoSEQ multiplex PCR, and TCRdb's table has in-frame clones only and misses some. The sample records some 130,000 clones, roughly two thirds being singletons. Input material: peripheral blood. These receptors all come from a woman aged 70-85 years with acute or convalescent COVID-19. The CDR3 runs from the conserved cysteine through the conserved F or W. The D gene is left open where the match is weak. A row's size may be missing; if present it is once, few, many or a size class.

clone_size: -
v_call: TRBV7-9
cdr3_length: 14
d_call: -
j_call: TRBJ1-1
cdr3_nt: TGTGCCAGCAGCTTAACAGGGTTGGGCACTGAAGCTTTCTTT
cdr3_aa: CASSLTGLGTEAFF

clone_size: -
v_call: TRBV7-2
cdr3_length: 13
d_call: TRBD1
j_call: TRBJ2-5
cdr3_nt: TGTGCCAGCAGCCAGGACAGGGCAAGGACCCAGTACTTC
cdr3_aa: CASSQDRARTQYF

clone_size: -
v_call: TRBV30
cdr3_length: 14
d_call: TRBD2
j_call: TRBJ2-1
cdr3_nt: TGTGCCTGGAGGGGGGGAGGGCCAAACAATGAGCAGTTCTTC
cdr3_aa: CAWRGGGPNNEQFF

clone_size: -
v_call: TRBV11-2
cdr3_length: 16
d_call: TRBD2
j_call: TRBJ2-5
cdr3_nt: TGTGCCAGCAGCTACGGACTAGCGGGAGTTGTAGAGACCCAGTACTTC
cdr3_aa: CASSYGLAGVVETQYF

clone_size: -
v_call: TRBV7-9
cdr3_length: 14
d_call: -
j_call: TRBJ2-4
cdr3_nt: TGTGCCAGCAGCTTAGGCCAGGGGATGAACATTCAGTACTTC
cdr3_aa: CASSLGQGMNIQYF

clone_size: -
v_call: TRBV29-1
cdr3_length: 12
d_call: -
j_call: TRBJ1-3
cdr3_nt: TGCAGCGTTGGGGGGCTCGGAAACACCATATATTTT
cdr3_aa: CSVGGLGNTIYF

clone_size: -
v_call: TRBV5-1
cdr3_length: 14
d_call: -
j_call: TRBJ1-2
cdr3_nt: TGCGCCAGCAGCTTGGTTCCGGGGGACTATGGCTACACCTTC
cdr3_aa: CASSLVPGDYGYTF

clone_size: once
v_call: TRBV5-1
cdr3_length: 16
d_call: -
j_call: TRBJ2-5
cdr3_nt: TGCGCCAGCAGCTTGGGTGTTATTAGCTTCCAAGAGACCCAGTACTTC
cdr3_aa: CASSLGVISFQETQYF

clone_size: -
v_call: TRBV3-1/TRBV3-2
cdr3_length: 14
d_call: TRBD1
j_call: TRBJ1-1
cdr3_nt: TGTGCCAGCAGCCTCGGACAGGGGGGGACTGAAGCTTTCTTT
cdr3_aa: CASSLGQGGTEAFF

clone_size: -
v_call: TRBV5-1
cdr3_length: 14
d_call: -
j_call: TRBJ2-3
cdr3_nt: TGCGCCAGCAGCATAGGGGGGGACCCAGATACGCAGTATTTT
cdr3_aa: CASSIGGDPDTQYF

clone_size: few
v_call: TRBV6-1
cdr3_length: 11
d_call: TRBD1
j_call: TRBJ2-7
cdr3_nt: TGTGCCAGCAGTGAAGCGGGACAGGTTTACTTC
cdr3_aa: CASSEAGQVYF

clone_size: -
v_call: TRBV19
cdr3_length: 16
d_call: TRBD1
j_call: TRBJ1-5
cdr3_nt: TGTGCCAGTAGTTCTACAGGGGGCCCAGCGGGGCAGCCCCAGCATTTT
cdr3_aa: CASSSTGGPAGQPQHF

clone_size: -
v_call: TRBV10-2
cdr3_length: 13
d_call: -
j_call: TRBJ2-2
cdr3_nt: TGCGCCAGCAGGGGCAGGGGAACCGGGGAGCTGTTTTTT
cdr3_aa: CASRGRGTGELFF

clone_size: few
v_call: TRBV7-9
cdr3_length: 12
d_call: TRBD1
j_call: TRBJ2-5
cdr3_nt: TGTGCCAGCAGGGGACAGCCGGAGACCCAGTACTTC
cdr3_aa: CASRGQPETQYF

clone_size: -
v_call: TRBV2
cdr3_length: 14
d_call: -
j_call: TRBJ1-1
cdr3_nt: TGTGCCAGCAGTGCCACGACAGAGAACACTGAAGCTTTCTTT
cdr3_aa: CASSATTENTEAFF

clone_size: -
v_call: TRBV27
cdr3_length: 13
d_call: TRBD2
j_call: TRBJ2-5
cdr3_nt: TGTGCCAGCCTGGGGGGGGGTGGGGAGACCCAGTACTTC
cdr3_aa: CASLGGGGETQYF

clone_size: -
v_call: TRBV19
cdr3_length: 17
d_call: -
j_call: TRBJ2-2
cdr3_nt: TGTGCCAGTAGTATCAGAGCGGCCACCTGGCGGACCGGGGAGCTGTTTTTT
cdr3_aa: CASSIRAATWRTGELFF

clone_size: once
v_call: TRBV11-3
cdr3_length: 18
d_call: TRBD1
j_call: TRBJ2-3
cdr3_nt: TGTGCCAGCAGCTTAGAGTTCGGACAGGGGGCGCGGGCAGATACGCAGTATTTT
cdr3_aa: CASSLEFGQGARADTQYF

clone_size: -
v_call: TRBV5-1
cdr3_length: 16
d_call: TRBD1
j_call: TRBJ2-2
cdr3_nt: TGCGCCAGCAGCTTAGGGGGCGGACGGAACACCGGGGAGCTGTTTTTT
cdr3_aa: CASSLGGGRNTGELFF

clone_size: -
v_call: TRBV5-1
cdr3_length: 15
d_call: -
j_call: TRBJ2-3
cdr3_nt: TGCGCCAGCAGCCCAGGGGCAGTCGGATATGATACGCAGTATTTT
cdr3_aa: CASSPGAVGYDTQYF

clone_size: -
v_call: TRBV5-6
cdr3_length: 12
d_call: -
j_call: TRBJ2-7
cdr3_nt: TGTGCCAGCAGCTTGGGGGCCTTAGAGCAGTACTTC
cdr3_aa: CASSLGALEQYF

clone_size: -
v_call: TRBV12-5
cdr3_length: 14
d_call: -
j_call: TRBJ2-6
cdr3_nt: TGTGCTAGTGGCCAGGGGTCTGGGGCCAACGTCCTGACTTTC
cdr3_aa: CASGQGSGANVLTF

clone_size: -
v_call: TRBV28
cdr3_length: 17
d_call: TRBD2
j_call: TRBJ2-3
cdr3_nt: TGTGCCAGCAGTACCGGGGTAGCGGGATGGGTGCAAGATACGCAGTATTTT
cdr3_aa: CASSTGVAGWVQDTQYF

clone_size: many
v_call: TRBV5-6
cdr3_length: 14
d_call: TRBD1
j_call: TRBJ2-7
cdr3_nt: TGTGCCAGCAGAGCGATCGGACAGGGAGGCGAGCAGTACTTC
cdr3_aa: CASRAIGQGGEQYF

clone_size: once
v_call: TRBV27
cdr3_length: 13
d_call: -
j_call: TRBJ1-2
cdr3_nt: TGTGCCAGCAGTTTATACGGGGGCTATGGCTACACCTTC
cdr3_aa: CASSLYGGYGYTF

clone_size: -
v_call: TRBV20-1
cdr3_length: 11
d_call: -
j_call: TRBJ2-1
cdr3_nt: TGCAGTGCTAGAGCCTCGAATGAGCAGTTCTTC
cdr3_aa: CSARASNEQFF

clone_size: -
v_call: TRBV5-6
cdr3_length: 16
d_call: -
j_call: TRBJ1-2
cdr3_nt: TGTGCCAGCAGCTTGGTAATGGGGCCCGGTGACTATGGCTACACCTTC
cdr3_aa: CASSLVMGPGDYGYTF

clone_size: -
v_call: TRBV28
cdr3_length: 15
d_call: TRBD1
j_call: TRBJ1-5
cdr3_nt: TGTGCCAGCAGTTTACGACAGGGGGGCAATCAGCCCCAGCATTTT
cdr3_aa: CASSLRQGGNQPQHF

clone_size: few
v_call: TRBV5-1
cdr3_length: 15
d_call: -
j_call: TRBJ1-2
cdr3_nt: TGCGCCAGCAGCTTATCCCCCGGGACTAACTATGGCTACACCTTC
cdr3_aa: CASSLSPGTNYGYTF

clone_size: -
v_call: TRBV30
cdr3_length: 13
d_call: -
j_call: TRBJ1-1
cdr3_nt: TGTGCCTGGAGCAGAGGAGGGCGCACTGAAGCTTTCTTT
cdr3_aa: CAWSRGGRTEAFF

clone_size: -
v_call: TRBV19
cdr3_length: 13
d_call: TRBD2
j_call: TRBJ2-1
cdr3_nt: TGTGCCAGTAGTCCTGGGACTATCAATGAGCAGTTCTTC
cdr3_aa: CASSPGTINEQFF

clone_size: -
v_call: TRBV24-1
cdr3_length: 13
d_call: -
j_call: TRBJ1-1
cdr3_nt: TGTGCCACCAGTGATCCGGACAGTACTGAAGCTTTCTTT
cdr3_aa: CATSDPDSTEAFF

clone_size: -
v_call: TRBV4-3
cdr3_length: 15
d_call: -
j_call: TRBJ1-1
cdr3_nt: TGCGCCAGCAGCCAAGAAGACAGGTTGAACACTGAAGCTTTCTTT
cdr3_aa: CASSQEDRLNTEAFF

clone_size: once
v_call: TRBV24-1
cdr3_length: 13
d_call: -
j_call: TRBJ2-1
cdr3_nt: TGTGCCACCAGTGATAATCCTGTCAGTGAGCAGTTCTTC
cdr3_aa: CATSDNPVSEQFF

clone_size: -
v_call: TRBV19
cdr3_length: 16
d_call: -
j_call: TRBJ2-3
cdr3_nt: TGTGCCAGTAGTATCGGGGTCGGGACTAGCACAGATACGCAGTATTTT
cdr3_aa: CASSIGVGTSTDTQYF

clone_size: few
v_call: TRBV28
cdr3_length: 15
d_call: -
j_call: TRBJ1-5
cdr3_nt: TGTGCCAGCAGTGGGCAAGAGAGACGCAATCAGCCCCAGCATTTT
cdr3_aa: CASSGQERRNQPQHF

clone_size: once
v_call: TRBV5-1
cdr3_length: 14
d_call: -
j_call: TRBJ2-2
cdr3_nt: TGCGCCAGCAGCTTGGGACAGGTTACCGGGGAGCTGTTTTTT
cdr3_aa: CASSLGQVTGELFF

clone_size: -
v_call: TRBV6-5
cdr3_length: 14
d_call: TRBD1
j_call: TRBJ1-1
cdr3_nt: TGTGCCAGCAGTCTTCGACAGGGTGGCACTGAAGCTTTCTTT
cdr3_aa: CASSLRQGGTEAFF

clone_size: -
v_call: TRBV6-5
cdr3_length: 14
d_call: -
j_call: TRBJ1-5
cdr3_nt: TGTGCCAGCTCCCAGTGGGAGGGCAATCAGCCCCAGCATTTT
cdr3_aa: CASSQWEGNQPQHF

clone_size: few
v_call: TRBV10-2
cdr3_length: 13
d_call: -
j_call: TRBJ2-2
cdr3_nt: TGCGCCAGCAGTGACTTCAGGACCGGGGAGCTGTTTTTT
cdr3_aa: CASSDFRTGELFF

clone_size: -
v_call: TRBV28
cdr3_length: 17
d_call: -
j_call: TRBJ1-2
cdr3_nt: TGTGCCAGCAGTTTATGGGGACCGGGACAACCGAACTATGGCTACACCTTC
cdr3_aa: CASSLWGPGQPNYGYTF

clone_size: few
v_call: TRBV5-1
cdr3_length: 15
d_call: -
j_call: TRBJ1-4
cdr3_nt: TGCGCCAGCAGCTTGACAGCTGCAACTAATGAAAAACTGTTTTTT
cdr3_aa: CASSLTAATNEKLFF

clone_size: few
v_call: TRBV7-2
cdr3_length: 14
d_call: -
j_call: TRBJ2-1
cdr3_nt: TGTGCCAGCAGCTTAGGGTTTAGATCCAATGAGCAGTTCTTC
cdr3_aa: CASSLGFRSNEQFF

clone_size: -
v_call: TRBV5-8
cdr3_length: 15
d_call: TRBD1
j_call: TRBJ2-1
cdr3_nt: TGTGCCAGCAGCTTGGGACAGGGAGAGTCAGATGAGCAGTTCTTC
cdr3_aa: CASSLGQGESDEQFF

clone_size: few
v_call: TRBV6-6
cdr3_length: 16
d_call: TRBD1
j_call: TRBJ1-1
cdr3_nt: TGTGCCAGCAGTCGATGGACAGGGGCGTTGAACACTGAAGCTTTCTTT
cdr3_aa: CASSRWTGALNTEAFF

clone_size: -
v_call: TRBV7-9
cdr3_length: 15
d_call: TRBD1
j_call: TRBJ2-7
cdr3_nt: TGTGCCAGCAGCTCCGGGGGACAGGGGTTCTACGAGCAGTACTTC
cdr3_aa: CASSSGGQGFYEQYF

clone_size: -
v_call: TRBV10-3
cdr3_length: 14
d_call: TRBD1
j_call: TRBJ2-7
cdr3_nt: TGTGCCACCCTCGGAGGGCAGGGGGCTTACGAGCAGTACTTC
cdr3_aa: CATLGGQGAYEQYF

clone_size: -
v_call: TRBV9
cdr3_length: 15
d_call: TRBD1
j_call: TRBJ1-2
cdr3_nt: TGTGCCAGCAGCCCTTCTGGACAGGGGGCTAATGGCTACACCTTC
cdr3_aa: CASSPSGQGANGYTF

clone_size: few
v_call: TRBV2
cdr3_length: 15
d_call: TRBD1
j_call: TRBJ2-7
cdr3_nt: TGTGCCAGCAGCCACCGTGGACAGGGAGGCTACGAGCAGTACTTC
cdr3_aa: CASSHRGQGGYEQYF

clone_size: -
v_call: TRBV7-2
cdr3_length: 17
d_call: TRBD2
j_call: TRBJ2-3
cdr3_nt: TGTGCCAGCAGCTTAGGTGGCGGGGGGCTAACCACAGATACGCAGTATTTT
cdr3_aa: CASSLGGGGLTTDTQYF

clone_size: -
v_call: TRBV7-9
cdr3_length: 16
d_call: TRBD1
j_call: TRBJ2-7
cdr3_nt: TGTGCCAGCAGCTTACCCCTAGAGAGACAGGGGGACGAGCAGTACTTC
cdr3_aa: CASSLPLERQGDEQYF

clone_size: -
v_call: TRBV7-3
cdr3_length: 16
d_call: TRBD2
j_call: TRBJ2-1
cdr3_nt: TGTGCCAGCAGCCCTGCCGGGACTAGCGGGAATAATGAGCAGTTCTTC
cdr3_aa: CASSPAGTSGNNEQFF

clone_size: -
v_call: TRBV12-2
cdr3_length: 11
d_call: -
j_call: TRBJ1-5
cdr3_nt: TGTGCAAGTCGCCCCTCAGGCCCCCAGCATTTT
cdr3_aa: CASRPSGPQHF

clone_size: -
v_call: TRBV12-5
cdr3_length: 14
d_call: -
j_call: TRBJ1-5
cdr3_nt: TGTGCTAGTGGTTTGACGGGGGGTAGTCAGCCCCAGCATTTT
cdr3_aa: CASGLTGGSQPQHF

clone_size: -
v_call: TRBV10-3
cdr3_length: 16
d_call: -
j_call: TRBJ2-7
cdr3_nt: TGTGCCATCAGAAGTGTCTCCGGGACTGATGGATACGAGCAGTACTTC
cdr3_aa: CAIRSVSGTDGYEQYF

clone_size: -
v_call: TRBV6-5
cdr3_length: 15
d_call: TRBD1
j_call: TRBJ1-2
cdr3_nt: TGTGCCAGCAGTCCCGGGACAGGAACTAACTATGGCTACACCTTC
cdr3_aa: CASSPGTGTNYGYTF

clone_size: -
v_call: TRBV11-2
cdr3_length: 15
d_call: -
j_call: TRBJ2-3
cdr3_nt: TGTGCCAGCAGCAATGTAAGGGGTTGGACAGATACGCAGTATTTT
cdr3_aa: CASSNVRGWTDTQYF

clone_size: -
v_call: TRBV12-3/TRBV12-4
cdr3_length: 12
d_call: -
j_call: TRBJ2-3
cdr3_nt: TGTGCCAGCAGCCAAGACTGGTCTACGCAGTATTTT
cdr3_aa: CASSQDWSTQYF

clone_size: -
v_call: TRBV6-6
cdr3_length: 15
d_call: TRBD2
j_call: TRBJ2-7
cdr3_nt: TGTGCCAGCAAAACGGGGACTAGGGACTCTTACGAGCAGTACTTC
cdr3_aa: CASKTGTRDSYEQYF